These T cell receptor beta chains were read from a single sample in a study of blood T cell repertoires in COVID-19. Repertoires were generated with immunoSEQ multiplex PCR, while TCRdb's copy carries only in-frame clones and drops some. Of around 250,000 clones listed, approximately 83% are singletons. Specimen: PBMCs or T cells enriched from blood (not recorded which). Every receptor here comes from a woman aged 45-65 years who had recovered from COVID-19. The CDR3 runs from the conserved cysteine through the conserved F or W. The D gene is left open where the match is weak. Rows may omit the clone size; those that give it use once, few, many or a size class.

j_call,v_call,clone_size,d_call,cdr3_nt,cdr3_aa
TRBJ2-6,TRBV7-9,NA,NA,TGTGCCAGCAGCCCGAGGGCTGGGGCCAACGTCCTGACTTTC,CASSPRAGANVLTF
TRBJ2-1,TRBV14,NA,TRBD2,TGTGCCAGCAGCCAAGATCATGGGGCGGGAGTTAGCAATGAGCAGTTCTTC,CASSQDHGAGVSNEQFF
TRBJ1-2,TRBV4-1,many,NA,TGCGCCAGCAGCCAACTCTCCGGGCCTAGGCGGGCCCCCGGACGCCTCACCTTC,CASSQLSGPRRAPGRLTF
TRBJ2-2,TRBV30,NA,TRBD2,TGTGCCTGGATGGTTAGCGGGAGTGCTAGGACCGGGGAGCTGTTTTTT,CAWMVSGSARTGELFF
TRBJ1-2,TRBV2,NA,NA,TGTGCCAGCGGGCTGGAGGGGTGGGATGACGGCTACACCTTC,CASGLEGWDDGYTF
TRBJ2-3,TRBV19,NA,TRBD2,TGTGCCAGTAGTATAGGGGGACTAGCGGGAGATACGCAGTATTTT,CASSIGGLAGDTQYF
TRBJ2-3,TRBV3-1/TRBV3-2,NA,TRBD1,TGTGCCAGCAGCCACGCCGGGACAGGGGGCACAGATACGCAGTATTTT,CASSHAGTGGTDTQYF
TRBJ2-5,TRBV18,NA,NA,TGTGCCAGCTCACCAGGTGGGGAGGAGACCCAGTACTTC,CASSPGGEETQYF
TRBJ1-2,TRBV29-1,NA,NA,TGCAGCGTTGAACAGTTTTCCAACTATGGCTACACCTTC,CSVEQFSNYGYTF
TRBJ1-5,TRBV2,NA,TRBD1,TGTGCCAGCAGGGGCGGGACAGTTAGCAATCAGCCCCAGCATTTT,CASRGGTVSNQPQHF
TRBJ1-2,TRBV2,NA,TRBD1,TGTGCCAGCAGTGAAGCGCAGGGGGCGAACTATGGCTACACCTTC,CASSEAQGANYGYTF
TRBJ1-2,TRBV7-2,NA,NA,TGTGCCAGCAGCTCGATGAGGATGATCTACTATGGCTACACCTTC,CASSSMRMIYYGYTF
TRBJ1-1,TRBV27,NA,NA,TGTGCCAGCAGTTTTACAGGGTTCGCTGAAGCTTTCTTT,CASSFTGFAEAFF
TRBJ1-2,TRBV6-5,few,NA,TGTGCCAGCAGTCTTTGGGCAGGGGATGGCTACACCTTC,CASSLWAGDGYTF
TRBJ1-1,TRBV28,NA,TRBD1,TGTGCCAGCAGCCTTCGCGCAGGGGGCACTGAAGCTTTCTTT,CASSLRAGGTEAFF
TRBJ2-7,TRBV18,NA,TRBD2,TGTGCCAGCTCCCGGGCGGGAGGACCAACCTACGAGCAGTACTTC,CASSRAGGPTYEQYF
TRBJ2-5,TRBV7-2,NA,TRBD1,TGTGCCAGCAGCTTAAACAGGGGGGTCTTCGAGACCCAGTACTTC,CASSLNRGVFETQYF
TRBJ2-1,TRBV28,few,NA,TGTGCCAGCAGTTTTCCCAGGGGTCGGCTGGGGGCATTCGAAAGATCCTACAATGAGCAGTTCTTC,CASSFPRGRLGAFERSYNEQFF
TRBJ1-1,TRBV29-1,few,NA,TGCAGCGTTGCGGGGGGTATGGTAGCTTTCTTT,CSVAGGMVAFF
TRBJ1-2,TRBV27,NA,TRBD1,TGTGCCAGCAGTTTCCGACAGGGTTCCGGGGGCTACACCTTC,CASSFRQGSGGYTF
TRBJ2-7,TRBV5-4,NA,NA,TGTGCCAGCAGCGCCGGCGGGGGCATCGACGAGCAGTACTTC,CASSAGGGIDEQYF
TRBJ1-6,TRBV3-1/TRBV3-2,NA,TRBD1,TGTGCCAGCAGCCAAGTTGGACAGGGGGGCTCACCCCTCCACTTT,CASSQVGQGGSPLHF
TRBJ1-5,TRBV19,once,TRBD1,TGTGCCAGTATTAGGCAGGGGGGTGGCAATCAGCCCCAGCATTTT,CASIRQGGGNQPQHF
TRBJ2-1,TRBV14,few,NA,TGTGCCAGCAGCCAAGACGAGACAGACTCCTACAATGAGCAGTTCTTC,CASSQDETDSYNEQFF
TRBJ2-7,TRBV7-9,NA,NA,TGTGCCAGCAGCCCGCTCTCCCTTGGGAGGAGTCACTACGAGCAGTACTTC,CASSPLSLGRSHYEQYF
TRBJ2-1,TRBV19,NA,TRBD1,TGTGCCAGTAGTATAACAGGGGGTCCCTACAATGAGCAGTTCTTC,CASSITGGPYNEQFF
TRBJ1-5,TRBV4-1,NA,NA,TGCGCCAGCAGCCAAGACGGACAGTTTAGCAATCAGCCCCAGCATTTT,CASSQDGQFSNQPQHF
TRBJ1-1,TRBV25-1,NA,NA,TGTGCCAGCAGTGGACCGGGACATAGAGTCGTAGCTTTCTTT,CASSGPGHRVVAFF
TRBJ1-1,TRBV4-1,NA,NA,TGCGCCAGCAGCCTCCGACTAGTCAACACTGAAGCTTTCTTT,CASSLRLVNTEAFF
TRBJ2-3,TRBV5-1,NA,TRBD2,TGCGCCAGCAGCTTGGGGTGGATAACAGCGGGAGTAACAGATACGCAGTATTTT,CASSLGWITAGVTDTQYF
TRBJ1-2,TRBV29-1,NA,NA,TGCAGCGTTGAACCCCGCTATGGCTACACCTTC,CSVEPRYGYTF
TRBJ2-7,TRBV5-5,NA,TRBD2,TGTGCCAGCAGCTCCCGACTAGCGGGAGGGCCTGTCGAGCAGTACTTC,CASSSRLAGGPVEQYF
TRBJ2-1,TRBV11-2,NA,TRBD2,TGTGCCAGCAGCTCGAAACTAGCGGGAGGGCCTAACCGTAAAAATGAGCAGTTCTTC,CASSSKLAGGPNRKNEQFF
TRBJ2-7,TRBV15,NA,NA,TGTGCCACCAGCAGAAGACAATCCCCCTACGAGCAGTACTTC,CATSRRQSPYEQYF
TRBJ1-2,TRBV2,NA,NA,TGTGCCAGCAGAGAGGGACAATACTATGGCTACACCTTC,CASREGQYYGYTF
TRBJ1-1,TRBV7-2,NA,NA,TGTGCCAGCAGCTTAGGAATAGGGGGAGCTTTCTTT,CASSLGIGGAFF
TRBJ1-5,TRBV18,NA,NA,TGTGCCAGCTCACCGACAATGACAGAACAGCCCCAGCATTTT,CASSPTMTEQPQHF
TRBJ1-4,TRBV5-6,NA,NA,TGTGCCAGCAGCTTGGCGGCAGGGCGAAATGAAAAACTGTTTTTT,CASSLAAGRNEKLFF
TRBJ1-5,TRBV7-8,NA,NA,TGTGCCAGCAGCTTGGCGGGTGGGAATCAGCCCCAGCATTTT,CASSLAGGNQPQHF
TRBJ2-7,TRBV2,NA,NA,TGTGCCAGCAGTGAAGCTTACTTCAACGAGCAGTACTTC,CASSEAYFNEQYF
TRBJ1-2,TRBV7-2,NA,TRBD1,TGTGCCAGCAGCTTAGACAGGGGGCTCTCTGGCTACACCTTC,CASSLDRGLSGYTF
TRBJ1-2,TRBV18,NA,TRBD1,TGTGCCAGCTCAGCGGACAGGGGGTATGGCTACACCTTC,CASSADRGYGYTF
TRBJ2-1,TRBV11-1,NA,NA,TGTGCCAGCAGCTTAGGTGGAGGGTATGAGCAGTTCTTC,CASSLGGGYEQFF
TRBJ1-4,TRBV7-9,once,TRBD1,TGTGCCAGCAGCTTAGGGGACAGGGCTTATGAAAAACTGTTTTTT,CASSLGDRAYEKLFF
TRBJ2-5,TRBV13,NA,TRBD2,TGTGCCAGCAGCCCGGCGGGGGGCGAAGGCCAAGAGACCCAGTACTTC,CASSPAGGEGQETQYF
TRBJ2-4,TRBV5-1,NA,NA,TGCGCCAGCAGCTTGAGAACAGGAGATGCCAAAAACATTCAGTACTTC,CASSLRTGDAKNIQYF
TRBJ2-3,TRBV4-1,once,NA,TGCGCCAGCAGCCATGTACAACCCACAGATACGCAGTATTTT,CASSHVQPTDTQYF
TRBJ2-7,TRBV7-8,NA,TRBD2,TGTGCCAGCAGCTTAGCGGGACTAGCGGGACGGGGTTCGGAGGAGCAGTACTTC,CASSLAGLAGRGSEEQYF
TRBJ1-5,TRBV28,NA,NA,TGTGCCAGCGTGGGACTTAATCAGCCCCAGCATTTT,CASVGLNQPQHF
TRBJ2-1,TRBV27,NA,NA,TGTGCCAGCAGTTCCCCCCGCCGGGAGCAGTTCTTC,CASSSPRREQFF
TRBJ2-2,TRBV6-1,NA,TRBD1,TGCGCCAGCAGTGTCGTCCGGGACAGGGTGAACACCGGGGAGCTGTTTTTT,CASSVVRDRVNTGELFF
TRBJ2-3,TRBV18,NA,NA,TGTGCCAGCTCACCACCGGGAGGCACAGATACGCAGTATTTT,CASSPPGGTDTQYF
TRBJ1-2,TRBV5-1,once,TRBD1,TGCGCCAGCAGCTCAACAGGGGGAGCTAACTATGGCTACACCTTC,CASSSTGGANYGYTF